The clone carrying this T cell receptor beta chain was detected many times. Its matching antigen is unknown. TCR beta CDR3 sequences were amplified from RNA transcripts. The primer set for the first-round RT-PCR of the TCR CDR3 was HTBI. MiXCR, run by TCRdb on the multiplex PCR reads, gives a single entry per CDR3 protein. The sample holds 330,000 or so distinct CDR3 sequences; roughly 19% are singletons and the top ten take roughly 40%. This entry belongs to a study of T cells in Graves' hyperthyroidism and ophthalmopathy. Whole-study results and caveats: The majority of expanded thyroid clonotypes above 0.001 also appeared in blood.

The PBMCs studied were ones that came from about 9.9 ml fresh peripheral blood. The clonotype originates from a man aged 45-60 years with Graves' ophthalmopathy. The sequenced sample was blood.

This chain's CDR3 is CASSFSPGSGYEQYF. CDR3 coding DNA: TGTGCCAGCAGCTTTTCCCCGGGTTCGGGTTACGAGCAGTACTTC. The chain employs TRBV11-1 and TRBJ2-7; no reliable D call. V shed 3 bases and J shed 4 bases, with 16 bases lying between them. Germline assignment: CDR1 SGHAT and CDR2 FQDESV (reference sequence). The CDR3 totals 15 residues.